One and the same sample provided the 22 T cell receptor beta chains below, sequenced in a study of T cell repertoires in cytomegalovirus infection. TCRdb re-derived calls from the reads in MiXCR, one entry per CDR3 protein. Among roughly 200,000 distinct CDR3 sequences, about 18% were seen once, and the ten largest hold under 30%. Sequences were obtained from CD8+ T cells from PBMCs. The receptors come from a human donor in good health (CMV status not recorded). Some clones in this sample may be carry-over from other donors' samples.

J is TRBJ2-3 and V is TRBV9; TRBD1 or TRBD2 may be the D gene (5 bases each). With 3 bases removed from V and 2 bases from J, the gap between germline ends came to 13 bases. The CDR3 is 15 residues long. The V gene's germline CDR1 is SGDLS and CDR2 YYNGEE. CDR3 sequence: CASSEGTVNTDTQYF. The DNA of the CDR3 is TGTGCCAGCAGCGAGGGGACCGTTAACACAGATACGCAGTATTTT.

This clonotype was observed at least ten times. The genes are TRBV6-1 and TRBJ2-2, with D perhaps matching TRBD2 (5 bases). V shed 2 bases and J shed 6 bases, with 10 bases lying between them. The CDR3 is made up of 14 amino acids. CDR1 is MNHNS and CDR2 is SASEGT in the germline V gene. The CDR3 DNA is TGTGCCAGCAGTGAATCCGGGGAGTCCGGGGAGCTGTTTTTT. Translation gives CASSESGESGELFF.

The V and J genes are TRBV2 and TRBJ2-7; the D gene is possibly TRBD1 (5 bases). Germline CDR1 and CDR2: SNHLY and FYNNEI. Trimming cost V 4 bases and J 2 bases, with 15 bases left between them. The CDR3 totals 15 residues. The CDR3 region is CASSVFGQGTYEQYF. The CDR3 nucleotides are TGTGCCAGCAGTGTTTTTGGTCAGGGTACCTACGAGCAGTACTTC.

This clonotype was recorded a few times. This chain connects TRBV7-3 to TRBJ1-1, with D possibly matching TRBD1 (5 bases). V shed 3 bases and J shed 4 bases, with 12 bases lying between them. The germline CDR1 and CDR2 sequences are SGHTA and FQGTGA. The CDR3 is made up of 14 amino acids. The CDR3: CASSLAGGGTEAFF. The CDR3 DNA is TGTGCCAGCAGCTTGGCGGGGGGAGGCACTGAAGCTTTCTTT.

This clonotype was picked up a small number of times. The chain has TRBV12-3 or TRBV12-4 and TRBJ2-1; the match to TRBD2 covers 8 bases. CDR3 length equals 15 residues. J lost 3 bases, V lost 6 bases, and 7 bases had no gene match. The CDR3 coding sequence is TGTGCCAGCAGCCAGGGTGCGGGGGGCTACAATGAGCAGTTCTTC. Protein sequence: CASSQGAGGYNEQFF.

CDR3: CASSFLGQTYEQYF. The CDR3 DNA follows: TGTGCCAGCAGCTTCCTCGGACAGACCTACGAGCAGTACTTC. V and J are TRBV7-8 and TRBJ2-7; a possible D gene is TRBD1 (6 bases). This CDR3 has 14 residues. The ends were cut back, 3 bases at V and 2 bases at J, with 11 bases in the middle. Germline V lookup: CDR1 SGHVS, CDR2 FQNEAQ.

This chain uses TRBV7-9 with TRBJ1-4; the D is unclear. Per germline, CDR1 SEHNR and CDR2 FQNEAQ (reference sequence). The ends were cut back, 5 bases at V and 7 bases at J, with 11 bases in the middle. This CDR3 contains 13 residues. CDR3 sequence reads: CASSPYGGEKLFF. CDR3 coding DNA: TGTGCCAGCAGCCCCTACGGAGGTGAAAAACTGTTTTTT.

The chain links TRBV7-2 to TRBJ1-2; 10 nucleotides align to TRBD1. In germline, CDR1 is SGHTA, CDR2 FQGNSA. This CDR3 has 15 amino acids. V gave up 1 base and J gave up 4 bases; unmatched junction bases: 3. CDR3 nucleotides: TGTGCCAGCAGCTTAGGACAGGGGGCTACCTATGGCTACACCTTC. As protein: CASSLGQGATYGYTF.

This clonotype was detected a few times. The gene calls are TRBV12-3 or TRBV12-4 and TRBJ1-1; no clear D gene. Trimming took 5 bases from V and 1 from J, leaving 17 bases between them. The CDR3 extends over 16 amino acids. CDR3 nucleotide sequence: TGTGCCAGCAGTCCTCTTGGGGAGGGAAGGAACACTGAAGCTTTCTTT. Its protein product is CASSPLGEGRNTEAFF.

CDR3 in amino acids: CSASFTTPYEQYF. The CDR3, as DNA: TGCAGTGCTAGTTTCACTACTCCCTACGAGCAGTACTTC. This chain connects TRBV20-1 to TRBJ2-7; no reliable D call. The CDR3 contains 13 residues. Per germline, CDR1 DFQATT and CDR2 SNEGSKA (reference sequence). The V and J ends lost 3 bases and 2 bases respectively, with 11 bases between them.

A note on this clonotype: The CDR3 end shows no conserved phenylalanine or tryptophan, and so a read error is likely. Because the CDR3's place on the DNA is in doubt, the DNA is left out and the CDR3 is given as listed by TCRdb. The CDR3: CSAWGQGGLGPC. The chain has TRBV20-1 and TRBJ2-7; TRBD1 is taken as the D call from the table, unchecked against the DNA. Germline lookup yields CDR1 DFQATT and CDR2 SNEGSKA (reference sequence). Both ends counted, the CDR3 spans 12 residues.

J is TRBJ2-7 and V is TRBV7-8, with D unresolved. The CDR3 consists of 13 residues. The V gene lost 7 bases and the J gene lost 2 bases, with 12 bases spanning the gap. Germline assignment: CDR1 SGHVS and CDR2 FQNEAQ. The CDR3 DNA reads TGTGCCAGCACGTCGCCACTACCCTACGAGCAGTACTTC. The encoded protein is CASTSPLPYEQYF.

The V call is TRBV12-3 or TRBV12-4, the J call TRBJ2-7; a weak D match, TRBD1 (6 bases). This CDR3 has 15 amino acids. Trimming removed 4 bases from V and 2 bases from J, with 15 bases in between. Here the CDR3 reads CASSSPLQGTYEQYF. DNA of the CDR3: TGTGCCAGCAGTTCCCCTTTGCAGGGGACCTACGAGCAGTACTTC.

The V gene is TRBV12-3 or TRBV12-4, the J gene TRBJ1-5; 9 positions agree with TRBD1. The CDR3 is 15 residues long. V was clipped by 5 bases and J by 4 bases; unmatched bases: 6. In DNA, the CDR3 is TGTGCCAGCAGTCAGACAGGGGGTAGGAATCAGCCCCAGCATTTT. Its protein product is CASSQTGGRNQPQHF.

This chain connects TRBV7-8 to TRBJ1-5; D ambiguous. Germline V gene sequence: CDR1 SGHVS, CDR2 FQNEAQ. The CDR3 loop spans 16 amino acids. V lost 1 base and J 0 bases, leaving 10 bases between the germline ends. The chain's CDR3 is CASSLVPDYSNQPQHF. CDR3 sequence (DNA): TGTGCCAGCAGCTTAGTGCCAGATTATAGCAATCAGCCCCAGCATTTT.

This clonotype was picked up a small number of times. The V call is TRBV7-9, the J call TRBJ2-1, with D maybe TRBD1 (6 bases). Germline CDR1 SEHNR, CDR2 FQNEAQ (reference sequence). This CDR3 comprises 16 residues. V was trimmed by 1 base and J by 0 bases, leaving 10 bases between them. The CDR3 here is CASSLGQGLSYNEQFF. CDR3 sequence (DNA): TGTGCCAGCAGCTTAGGTCAGGGGCTCTCCTACAATGAGCAGTTCTTC.

This clonotype was seen just once. Sequence at one end of the junction differs from germline and may be a read error. V usage is TRBV6-2 or TRBV6-3 and J usage is TRBJ2-7; no firm D call. CDR1 MNHEY and CDR2 SVGEGT come from the germline V gene. The CDR3 has 10 residues. CDR3 loop: CDSSSHEQYF. The CDR3, as DNA: TGTGACAGCAGTTCCCACGAGCAGTACTTC.

The chain recombines TRBV29-1 with TRBJ2-1; 13 bases map to TRBD2. The germline gives CDR1 SQVTM, CDR2 ANQGSEA. The V and J ends lost 6 bases and 0 bases, in that order; junction bases with no gene match: 8. The CDR3 consists of 17 residues. CDR3: CSVAGLAGVSSYNEQFF. The CDR3 DNA sequence: TGCAGCGTGGCCGGACTAGCGGGGGTGAGCTCCTACAATGAGCAGTTCTTC.

The chain joins TRBV28 to TRBJ2-4; D might be TRBD2 (6 bases). The CDR3 is 15 amino acids. Trimming removed 1 base at V and 8 bases at J, with 15 bases between. Germline CDR1 reads MDHEN; CDR2 reads SYDVKM. The CDR3 region is CASSLFGGGMDIQYF. The CDR3 nucleotides read TGTGCCAGCAGTTTATTCGGTGGGGGGATGGACATTCAGTACTTC.

In this sample, this clonotype turned up many times. The rearrangement joins TRBV6-2 or TRBV6-3 to TRBJ2-1, with D unresolved. Between the trimmed V and J ends, which lost 5 bases and 4 bases, there was a span of 3 bases. This CDR3 region has 11 residues. The germline V gene encodes CDR1 MNHEY and CDR2 SVGEGT. The CDR3 coding sequence is TGTGCCAGCAGTCAGTACAATGAGCAGTTCTTC. This codes for CASSQYNEQFF.

This clonotype turned up a few times. The chain combines TRBV12-3 or TRBV12-4 with TRBJ1-1, with 8 nucleotides matching TRBD1. V lost 4 bases to trimming and J lost 6 bases; unmatched junction nucleotides: 10. The CDR3 extends over 15 amino acids. The CDR3 here is CASSYGQGPGAEAFF. The CDR3 DNA reads TGTGCCAGCAGTTACGGACAGGGACCGGGAGCTGAAGCTTTCTTT.

This clonotype showed up many times. This chain uses TRBV7-4 with TRBJ2-7; TRBD1 matches 8 bases. In germline, CDR1 is SGHVT, CDR2 SQSDAQ. V was clipped by 6 bases and J by 3 bases; unmatched bases: 16. The CDR3 contains 17 residues. The CDR3 nucleotides are TGTGCCAGCAGGATTGGGGGAAGGAGGACAGGGCTCTACGAGCAGTACTTC. Translation: CASRIGGRRTGLYEQYF.